This paragraph reports one T cell receptor beta chain. At least ten counts were recorded for this clonotype. No cognate antigen has been identified for it. Base quality data are lacking; no much larger clone is found one base away. V is shortened by 3 bases, J by 4 bases, and the region joining them spans 4 bases. From cysteine to phenylalanine, the CDR3 is 12 amino acids long. The sequence is cut down to CDR3 DNA, 36 bases in frame from base 1. Preparation of the library involved 5' RACE. The data were produced on a NextSeq 500. To correct for sequencing error and PCR bias, the TCR library protocol tagged individual cDNA molecules with unique molecular identifiers. Both TCR alpha and beta chains were sequenced, and tight co-correlation was observed between alpha and beta sequence abundances in each sample. In the source study's methods: Decombinator V4 was used to annotate the V gene, J gene and CDR3 of the TCR sequences. Expanded TCRs were defined as changing significantly between any two time points under a Poisson model with p below 0.0001. TCR abundances were normalised to the total number of TCRs sequenced per sample and were expressed as counts per million. TRAV1-2 paired with TRAJ12, TRAJ20 or TRAJ33 defined MAIT TCRs, while TRAV10 paired with TRAJ18 defined iNKT TCRs. VDJdb, accessed 1 November 2021, was searched for CMV, EBV and SARS-CoV-2 annotated TCRs, excluding TCRs annotated for multiple antigens. TCRdb reworked the public reads: Q25 trimming with fastp, MiXCR clone assembly, productive beta chains retained. Under each unique CDR3 protein, matching rows form one entry showing the most common genes and DNA. The V and J calls reflect TCRdb's pipeline rather than the authors' work. In all, the sample holds 40,000 to 45,000 distinct CDR3 sequences, and about 6.5% of those were seen once. The top ten constitute roughly 20% of the sample.

The sample comes from a study of early T cells in non-severe SARS-CoV-2 infection (dated by TCRdb to the early 2020s). In terms of the full investigation: TCR sequencing used bulk RNA from unsorted whole blood, so alpha and beta chains could not be paired. The research as a whole found: Matching against VDJdb was skewed toward anti-spike CD8 responses, likely underestimated virus-specific expansions, and missed private and CD4 specificities.

A case-control design nested within a healthcare worker cohort in London, UK, was used, with weekly nasopharyngeal swab PCR tests and blood sampling performed. Healthcare workers were enrolled in the week of the UK lockdown, from 23 to 31 March 2020, and were followed every week for up to roughly 16 weeks. This TCR came from an adult who was a healthcare worker with PCR-confirmed SARS-CoV-2 infection or an uninfected control (not recorded which). Sequenced material: whole blood, taken at baseline. The chain is assembled from TRBV12-3 or TRBV12-4 and TRBJ1-5; no D gene is confidently identified. The DNA sequence is given as TGTGCCAGCAGTTTCCAAAATCAGCCCCAGCATTTT. The encoded protein is CASSFQNQPQHF.